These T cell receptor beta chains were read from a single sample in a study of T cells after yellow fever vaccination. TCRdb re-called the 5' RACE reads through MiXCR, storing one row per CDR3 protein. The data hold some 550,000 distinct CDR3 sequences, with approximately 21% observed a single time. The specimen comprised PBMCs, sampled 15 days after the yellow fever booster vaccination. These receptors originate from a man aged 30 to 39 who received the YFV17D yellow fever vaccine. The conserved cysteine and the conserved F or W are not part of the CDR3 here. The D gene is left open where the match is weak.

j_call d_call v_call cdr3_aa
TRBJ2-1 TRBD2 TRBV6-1 ASSPVAGAGDEQF
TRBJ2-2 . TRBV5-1 ASSLKGPGGGELF
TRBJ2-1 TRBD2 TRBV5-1 ASSRTSGRSLYNEQF
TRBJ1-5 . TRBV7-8 ASSLWGASNQPQH
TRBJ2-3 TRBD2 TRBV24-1 ATSDSGLAGADTQY
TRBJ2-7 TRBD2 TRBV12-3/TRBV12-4 ASREAGTSSYEQY
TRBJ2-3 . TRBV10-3 AISEMRDTQY
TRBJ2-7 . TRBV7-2 ASSSRAADWVEQY
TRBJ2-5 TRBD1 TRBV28 ASRGQGRKGTQY
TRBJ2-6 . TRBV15 ATSNPAVSSPGANVLT
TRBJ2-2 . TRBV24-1 ATSGYATGELF
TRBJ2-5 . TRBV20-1 SFRDGIQETQY
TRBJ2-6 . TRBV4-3 ASSQEGEGSGANVLT
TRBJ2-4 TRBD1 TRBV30 AWSVVGQGKNIQY
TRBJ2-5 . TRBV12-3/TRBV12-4 ASRPQGQETQY
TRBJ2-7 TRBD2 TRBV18 ASSPGLAGGQYEQY
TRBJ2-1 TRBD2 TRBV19 ASSFPPSGIQAEQF
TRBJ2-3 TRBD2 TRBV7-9 ASNGRALGTDTQY
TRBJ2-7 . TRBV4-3 ASSQTPGLQQY
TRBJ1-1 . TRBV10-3 AISEGLASTEAF
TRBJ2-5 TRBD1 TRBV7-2 ASSFFRDRVEETQY
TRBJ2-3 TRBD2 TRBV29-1 SVARLAGTDTQY
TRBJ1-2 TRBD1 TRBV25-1 ASSATGRGYYGYT
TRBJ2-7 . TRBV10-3 AINRGVGNEQY
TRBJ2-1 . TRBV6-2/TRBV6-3 ASKGTSSYNEQF
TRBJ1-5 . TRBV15 ATSRDPLPRSNQPQH
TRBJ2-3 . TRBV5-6 ASSDFRDTITDTQY
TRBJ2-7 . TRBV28 ASSRQSQGEQY
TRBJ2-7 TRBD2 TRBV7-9 ASGGVYYEQY
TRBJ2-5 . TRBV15 ATSSEGQSGTQY
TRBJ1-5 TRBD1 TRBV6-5 ASSYEDRVHQPQH
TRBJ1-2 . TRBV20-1 SASLEGTGYT
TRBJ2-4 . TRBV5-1 ASSLTLLAKNIQY
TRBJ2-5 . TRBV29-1 SVENVRTIQETQY
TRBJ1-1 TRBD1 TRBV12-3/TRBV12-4 ASRSGQADKGAF
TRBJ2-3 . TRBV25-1 ASSVAADTQY
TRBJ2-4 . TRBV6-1 ATRSQDKNIQY
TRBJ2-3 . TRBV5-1 ASSAAPSGPTQY
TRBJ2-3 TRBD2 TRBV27 ASSLLGTSGYTDTQY
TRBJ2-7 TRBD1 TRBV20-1 SAFNYGTGRVEQY
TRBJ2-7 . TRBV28 ASSLRGLREQY
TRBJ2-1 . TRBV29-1 SVGTRNEQF
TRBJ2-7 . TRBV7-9 ASNSDRKVTEQY
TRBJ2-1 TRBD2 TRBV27 ASSFIAGLGYEQF
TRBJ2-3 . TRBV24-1 ATSPPGDTDTQY
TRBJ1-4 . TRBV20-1 SAHQEKNEKLF
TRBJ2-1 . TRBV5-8 ASSFGTLGGYNEQF
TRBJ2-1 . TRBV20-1 SAVRRGLFDEQF
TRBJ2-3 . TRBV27 ASSFLTGGGTDTQY
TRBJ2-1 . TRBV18 ASSPGRWEQF
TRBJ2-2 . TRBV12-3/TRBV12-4 ASSTRPVGELF
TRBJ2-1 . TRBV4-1 ASSQSWTAYNEQF
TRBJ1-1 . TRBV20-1 SADMTANTEAF